The rows below give T cell receptor beta chains drawn from one sample of a study of OX40 agonist ivuxolimab in advanced cancers. The repertoire was sequenced with immunoSEQ multiplex PCR; TCRdb's copy has only in-frame clones and lacks some. This table holds some 60,000 clones, 85% to 90% found once. The sequencing used CD4+ or CD8+ T cells sorted from blood, collected in a trial of the OX40 agonist ivuxolimab. These TCRs come from an adult with an advanced solid tumor such as melanoma, head and neck, liver or kidney cancer. CDR3s include the opening cysteine and the closing phenylalanine or tryptophan. D genes are given only for firm matches. Size is stated for part of the rows, as once, few or many counts, or as a class when the clone is expanded.

>TRBJ1-1|TRBV6-5|12|-|-
TGTGCCAGCAGACGACAGTCCACTGAAGCTTTCTTT
CASRRQSTEAFF
>TRBJ2-2|TRBV4-3|15|-|-
TGCGCCAGCAGCCAAGATCGGGGCATTCCCGGGGAGCTGTTTTTT
CASSQDRGIPGELFF
>TRBJ1-3|TRBV2|14|-|-
TGTGCCAGCAGGGGCGGGAGCTCTGGAAACACCATATATTTT
CASRGGSSGNTIYF
>TRBJ2-5|TRBV19|12|-|-
TGTGCCAGTGGTACTTCCCAAGAGACCCAGTACTTC
CASGTSQETQYF
>TRBJ1-2|TRBV2|13|-|TRBD1
TGTGCCAGCAGTGTAGAGACAGGGGGCGGCTACACCTTC
CASSVETGGGYTF
>TRBJ1-1|TRBV5-1|11|-|-
TGCGCCAGCAGCGTGAACACTGAAGCTTTCTTT
CASSVNTEAFF
>TRBJ1-1|TRBV4-3|15|-|-
TGCGCCAGCAGCCAAGATCCCGCCGGGGGAACTGAAGCTTTCTTT
CASSQDPAGGTEAFF
>TRBJ1-6|TRBV6-5|14|-|-
TGTGCCAGCAGCCGTCGCCGGGAAAGCGCGCCCCTCCACTTT
CASSRRRESAPLHF
>TRBJ1-2|TRBV14|14|-|-
TGTGCCAGCAGCCAAGACATACGAAACTATGGCTACACCTTC
CASSQDIRNYGYTF
>TRBJ1-1|TRBV14|13|-|-
TGTGCCAGCAGCCGTCTCCTGAACACTGAAGCTTTCTTT
CASSRLLNTEAFF
>TRBJ2-7|TRBV6-5|15|once|TRBD1
TGTGCCAGCAGTCCTCCTACAGGGGGTGTCCACGAGCAGTACTTC
CASSPPTGGVHEQYF
>TRBJ2-7|TRBV4-3|13|few|-
TGCGCCAGCAGCTTAAACACGGACCGCGAGCAGTACTTC
CASSLNTDREQYF
>TRBJ1-4|TRBV5-8|13|-|-
TGTGCCAGCAGCCGGACAGTAAATGAAAAACTGTTTTTT
CASSRTVNEKLFF
>TRBJ2-3|TRBV7-7|14|-|-
TGTGCTAGCAGCTTAGGGGGGGTCACAGATACGCAGTATTTT
CASSLGGVTDTQYF
>TRBJ2-2|TRBV5-8|16|-|-
TGTGCCAGCAGCTTGGCCCCAGAACAGGGTTACGGGGAGCTGTTTTTT
CASSLAPEQGYGELFF
>TRBJ2-7|TRBV29-1|11|many|-
TGCAGCGTTGAAATTGCCTACGAGCAGTACTTC
CSVEIAYEQYF
>TRBJ2-7|TRBV5-5|15|-|-
TGTGCCAGCAGCTTCGGGGACATGAGCTCCTACGAGCAGTACTTC
CASSFGDMSSYEQYF
>TRBJ1-1|TRBV7-9|12|-|-
TGTGCCAGCAGCCCCAGAAACACTGAAGCTTTCTTT
CASSPRNTEAFF
>TRBJ2-5|TRBV7-8|14|-|-
TGTGCCAGCAGGGGTCCGGGGCAAGCAGAGACCCAGTACTTC
CASRGPGQAETQYF
>TRBJ2-1|TRBV2|13|-|TRBD1
TGTGCCAGCCCTAAGGGGGCTTACAATGAGCAGTTCTTC
CASPKGAYNEQFF
>TRBJ1-3|TRBV7-2|15|once|-
TGTGCCAGCAGCTTAGGAGCCTTCTCTGGAAACACCATATATTTT
CASSLGAFSGNTIYF
>TRBJ1-6|TRBV15|16|-|TRBD1
TGTGCCACCAGCAGACCTAGACAGGGGGCAGGGTCACCCCTCCACTTT
CATSRPRQGAGSPLHF
>TRBJ2-1|TRBV5-4|14|-|-
TGTGCCAGCAGCTCTTGGAGAGGCGGATATGAGCAGTTCTTC
CASSSWRGGYEQFF
>TRBJ1-2|TRBV5-6|13|-|-
TGTGCCAGCAGCGGGGGCAGCAACTATGGCTACACCTTC
CASSGGSNYGYTF
>TRBJ2-1|TRBV15|15|-|TRBD2
TGTGCCACCAGCAGAGGTAGCGGGGCCTACAATGAGCAGTTCTTC
CATSRGSGAYNEQFF
>TRBJ1-1|TRBV20-1|10|-|-
TGCAGTGCTAGAGACCGATGGGCTTTCTTT
CSARDRWAFF
>TRBJ2-2|TRBV5-4|15|-|-
TGTGCCAGCAGCTGGGGGGCGGTGAACACCGGGGAGCTGTTTTTT
CASSWGAVNTGELFF
>TRBJ2-1|TRBV6-1|15|few|TRBD1
TGTGCCAGCAGGCCCGGGACAGGGGGTTTCGATGAGCAGTTCTTC
CASRPGTGGFDEQFF
>TRBJ1-4|TRBV7-2|15|-|-
TGTGCCAGCAGCTTCTTTCTGGGAGCTAATGAAAAACTGTTTTTT
CASSFFLGANEKLFF
>TRBJ1-5|TRBV19|16|-|TRBD1
TGTGCCAGTAGTATTCGGACAGGGGGTAGCAATCAGCCCCAGCATTTT
CASSIRTGGSNQPQHF
>TRBJ2-3|TRBV11-3|18|-|-
TGTGCCAGCAGCCCAAGGGGAGCAGTCCCGACCGGCACAGATACGCAGTATTTT
CASSPRGAVPTGTDTQYF
>TRBJ1-4|TRBV2|14|-|-
TGTGCCAGCAGTGAAAGGGGGGTGGGTGAAAAACTGTTTTTT
CASSERGVGEKLFF
>TRBJ1-1|TRBV6-1|9|-|-
TGTGCCAGCCGGGAGGAAGCTTTCTTT
CASREEAFF
>TRBJ2-3|TRBV7-2|13|-|-
TGTGCCAGCAGCCCGCCAGGAGGGGGGACGCAGTATTTT
CASSPPGGGTQYF
>TRBJ1-6|TRBV7-2|16|-|TRBD1
TGTGCCAGCAGCTTACTCACCGGGACAGGGAATTCACCCCTCCACTTT
CASSLLTGTGNSPLHF
>TRBJ2-1|TRBV7-8|15|-|TRBD2
TGTGCCAGCAGTTCCTACGGGACTAGGGGCAATGAGCAGTTCTTC
CASSSYGTRGNEQFF
>TRBJ2-2|TRBV11-3|13|once|-
TGTGCCAGCAGCTTATTTTCCACCGGGGAGCTGTTTTTT
CASSLFSTGELFF
>TRBJ1-1|TRBV9|14|-|-
TGTGCCAGCAGCGTGGACACCATGAACACTGAAGCTTTCTTT
CASSVDTMNTEAFF
>TRBJ1-3|TRBV5-5|16|once|-
TGTGCCAGCAGCTTGGCCGGCAGGGGTTCCCGAAACACCATATATTTT
CASSLAGRGSRNTIYF
>TRBJ1-2|TRBV5-8|14|-|-
TGTGCCAGCAGCCCCCCGGGGTGGGAGGCCGGCTACACCTTC
CASSPPGWEAGYTF
>TRBJ1-5|TRBV12-5|17|few|-
TGTGCTAGTGGTTTTATGGCCCGGTTCGGAGGCAATCAGCCCCAGCATTTT
CASGFMARFGGNQPQHF
>TRBJ2-3|TRBV5-1|12|-|-
TGCGCCAGCAGCTTGGTCACAGATACGCAGTATTTT
CASSLVTDTQYF
>TRBJ2-1|TRBV11-3|15|-|TRBD2
TGTGCCAGCAGCTGGGGAGCGGGGTCCTACAATGAGCAGTTCTTC
CASSWGAGSYNEQFF
>TRBJ1-6|TRBV11-2|14|-|-
TGTGCCAGCAGCTTAGGGGGGAGCGGCTCACCCCTCCACTTT
CASSLGGSGSPLHF
>TRBJ1-4|TRBV7-8|14|-|-
TGTGCCAGCAGCTCTGGGAAGGGGCATGAAAAACTGTTTTTT
CASSSGKGHEKLFF
>TRBJ2-1|TRBV6-1|11|-|-
TGTGCCAGCATGCCGGACAATGAGCAGTTCTTC
CASMPDNEQFF
>TRBJ1-2|TRBV5-6|14|-|-
TGTGCCAGCAGCTTGGTGGGCGTCGTCGGTGGCTACACCTTC
CASSLVGVVGGYTF
>TRBJ2-3|TRBV2|12|few|-
TGTGCCAGCAGTTTCAGCACAGATACGCAGTATTTT
CASSFSTDTQYF
>TRBJ1-2|TRBV11-1|13|-|TRBD1
TGTGCCAGCAGCCTATACAGGGGCTGGGGCTACACCTTC
CASSLYRGWGYTF
>TRBJ2-1|TRBV30|12|-|-
TGTGCCTGGAGTGTACAAAGGGTGGGGGAGTTCTTC
CAWSVQRVGEFF
>TRBJ1-6|TRBV2|14|-|-
TGTGCCAGCAGTGAAGGGGTTTCTAGGTCACCCCTCCACTTT
CASSEGVSRSPLHF
>TRBJ2-2|TRBV5-5|16|-|-
TGTGCCAGCAGCCCCCTAGAGACTCAGAACACCGGGGAGCTGTTTTTT
CASSPLETQNTGELFF
>TRBJ1-1|TRBV5-1|16|-|-
TGCGCCAGCAGCTTGGACAGTGTGGGGCGGAGAACTGAAGCTTTCTTT
CASSLDSVGRRTEAFF
>TRBJ2-2|TRBV12-5|16|few|TRBD1
TGTGCTAGTGGTCCCCCGGGACAGGGTAAAACCGGGGAGCTGTTTTTT
CASGPPGQGKTGELFF
>TRBJ1-1|TRBV9|15|few|-
TGTGCCAGCAGCTCCCACCTCGGTGGGAACACTGAAGCTTTCTTT
CASSSHLGGNTEAFF
>TRBJ1-1|TRBV6-5|13|once|-
TGTGCCAGCAGTCGCTCAGTGGACACTGAAGCTTTCTTT
CASSRSVDTEAFF
>TRBJ1-2|TRBV29-1|14|-|-
TGCAGCGGCGGAGACAGTCTTCAGGGATATGGCTACACCTTC
CSGGDSLQGYGYTF
>TRBJ1-3|TRBV7-2|15|-|-
TGTGCCAGTCGGCTTCGAGCAGCTAGCGGAAACACCATATATTTT
CASRLRAASGNTIYF
>TRBJ1-1|TRBV28|13|-|-
TGTGCCAGCAGTTTGGCCCCAGGCCCTGAAGCTTTCTTT
CASSLAPGPEAFF
>TRBJ1-1|TRBV6-5|9|few|-
TGTGCCAGCTCAGGACCAGCTTTCTTT
CASSGPAFF